This paragraph reports one T cell receptor beta chain. Its antigen remains unidentified. Germline CDR1 SGHVS, CDR2 FQNEAQ. The ends were cut back, 3 bases at V and 6 bases at J, with 11 bases in the middle. This CDR3 is 13 amino acids long. The entry originates in a study of cytomegalovirus exposure and HLA in healthy donors. Study-level findings and limits: For most TCR beta V segments, an earlier analysis put the productive rate at about 87% or about 30% of the time.

The PCR used 60 Vbeta and 13 Jbeta primers. Source study methods: Counted up in a later analysis, unique TCR beta chains came to 60 million to 95 million, with around 11 million shared. Sequencing used immunoSEQ multiplex PCR; TCRdb keeps in-frame clones, though not all of them. For V, J and clone size, that table is used; D and trimming come from the DNA. Of over 150,000 clones listed, 60% to 85% are singletons. Material: PBMCs. This clonotype was sampled from a male donor in good health and CMV-seropositive. The V call is TRBV7-8, the J call TRBJ1-1; D not certain. The DNA of the CDR3 is TGTGCCAGCAGCTTGACCTATGAGGCTGAAGCTTTCTTT. Translation: CASSLTYEAEAFF.